What follows are 26 T cell receptor beta chains derived from one specimen sequenced in a study of blood T cell repertoires in COVID-19. Assay: immunoSEQ multiplex PCR; the TCRdb copy retains only in-frame clones and omits some. The sample has about 170,000 clones, more than 70% seen once; the top ten hold 2% to 2.5%. Specimen: peripheral blood. All receptors derive from a man aged 50-60 years who had recovered from COVID-19.

The sample holds a few counts of this clone. The chain's CDR3 is CASSPLAGAKEQFF. The CDR3 region has the DNA TGTGCCAGCAGCCCCCTAGCGGGAGCCAAGGAGCAGTTCTTC. V and J are TRBV7-3 and TRBJ2-1; TRBD2 matches at 10 bases. The V and J ends lost 5 bases and 10 bases, in that order; junction bases with no gene match: 8. Germline V gene sequence: CDR1 SGHTA, CDR2 FQGTGA. This CDR3 contains 14 residues.

This clone showed up just once. The V and J genes are TRBV12-3 or TRBV12-4 and TRBJ1-1, with 8 positions matching TRBD1. The CDR3 is 12 residues long. J was trimmed by 8 bases and V by 6 bases; bases with no gene match: 5. The CDR3 protein is CASSSWDREAFF. The CDR3 coding sequence is TGTGCCAGCAGCTCCTGGGACAGGGAAGCTTTCTTT.

The rearrangement uses TRBV9 and TRBJ2-7, with a weak D call TRBD2 (6 bases). This CDR3 is built from 15 residues. Per germline, CDR1 SGDLS and CDR2 YYNGEE. Trimming stripped 4 bases from V and 2 bases from J, with 16 bases between. The CDR3 bases are TGTGCCAGCAGCTCAAGATTCGGCGGGACCTACGAGCAGTACTTC. The encoded protein is CASSSRFGGTYEQYF.

The chain links TRBV6-4 to TRBJ1-1, with a weak D call TRBD1 (5 bases). The germline gives CDR1 MRHNA, CDR2 SNTAGT. V was pared by 4 bases and J by 4 bases, with 16 bases between. This CDR3 region has 15 residues. The chain's CDR3 is CASSVAPGAFTEAFF. As DNA, the CDR3 is TGTGCCAGCAGTGTTGCCCCTGGGGCTTTCACTGAAGCTTTCTTT.

This chain links TRBV19 with TRBJ1-5; TRBD1 aligns across 10 bases. The CDR3 consists of 16 residues. Per the germline V gene, CDR1 is LNHDA and CDR2 is SQIVND (reference sequence). Germline trimming cut 5 bases from V and 1 base from J; bases unmatched to any gene: 5. The CDR3 DNA reads as TGTGCCAGTAGTCTCAGGGACAGGGGAAGCAATCAGCCCCAGCATTTT. Encoded protein: CASSLRDRGSNQPQHF.

This rearrangement joins TRBV12-3 or TRBV12-4 to TRBJ1-2; D remains ambiguous. V gave up 3 bases and J gave up 8 bases, with 13 bases separating them. This CDR3 is built from 13 residues. CDR3 in amino acids: CASSLSGSLGYTF. CDR3 DNA sequence: TGTGCCAGCAGTTTGTCAGGATCCCTAGGCTACACCTTC.

J is TRBJ1-3 and V is TRBV6-2 or TRBV6-3; D is ambiguous. Trimming removed 5 bases from V and 0 bases from J, with 11 bases in between. This CDR3 region has 15 residues. Germline V gene data show CDR1 as MNHEY and CDR2 as SVGEGT. The CDR3 region has the DNA TGTGCCAGCAGTGCCGGACTGATCTCTGGAAACACCATATATTTT. Its translation is CASSAGLISGNTIYF.

The V and J genes are TRBV5-5 and TRBJ2-7; 9 positions agree with TRBD2. Germline-derived CDR1 and CDR2 are SGHKS and YYEKEE (reference sequence). Germline trimming cut 5 bases from V and 5 bases from J; bases unmatched to any gene: 8. The CDR3 length is 14 residues. The CDR3 protein is CASRKLAGLDEQYF. The CDR3 DNA reads as TGTGCCAGCAGAAAACTAGCGGGTTTGGACGAGCAGTACTTC. Drawing the rest from reference TRBV5-5 and TRBJ2-7, the complete variable domain is DAGVTQSPTHLIKTRGQQVTLRCSPISGHKSVSWYQQVLGQGPQFIFQYYEKEERGRGNFPDRFSARQFPNYSSELNVNALLLGDSALYLCASRKLAGLDEQYFGPGTRLTVT.

CDR3 protein: CASRSGVTDTQYF. Here the CDR3 DNA reads TGTGCCAGCAGAAGCGGGGTCACAGATACGCAGTATTTT. V usage is TRBV9 and J usage is TRBJ2-3; 7 positions match TRBD2. Unmatched junction bases numbered 2, after V lost 5 bases and J lost 2 bases. The CDR3 is 13 amino acids. Germline-derived CDR1 and CDR2 are SGDLS and YYNGEE.

V is TRBV5-1 and J is TRBJ1-1, with 12 bases aligning to TRBD1. CDR1 and CDR2 from the germline V gene are SGHRS and YFSETQ. The CDR3 runs to 16 residues. V was clipped by 4 bases and J by 2 bases; unmatched bases: 6. CDR3: CASSPGQGAANTEAFF. The DNA of the CDR3 is TGCGCCAGCAGCCCGGGACAGGGGGCGGCTAACACTGAAGCTTTCTTT.

The gene calls are TRBV6-1 and TRBJ1-5; D is uncertain. The V gene lost 0 bases and the J gene lost 2 bases, with 11 bases spanning the gap. The CDR3 sequence is 16 residues long. Germline lookup yields CDR1 MNHNS and CDR2 SASEGT. The CDR3 nucleotides read TGTGCCAGCAGTGAAGCCCCAGCGGTAGGCAATCAGCCCCAGCATTTT. It codes for CASSEAPAVGNQPQHF.

The J gene is TRBJ2-5, the V gene TRBV5-6; possible D gene TRBD2, 6 bases. Germline CDR1 SGHDT, CDR2 YYEEEE. V was pared by 6 bases and J by 4 bases, with 19 bases between. The CDR3 has 15 residues. The CDR3 DNA follows: TGTGCCAGCACCTCCGCCGGGGGAGCCCGAGAGACCCAGTACTTC. Protein sequence: CASTSAGGARETQYF.

V and J are TRBV29-1 and TRBJ2-7; D perhaps matches TRBD1 (5 bases). Trimming stripped 4 bases from V and 5 bases from J, with 9 bases between. The germline V gene encodes CDR1 SQVTM and CDR2 ANQGSEA. This CDR3 has 11 amino acids. The chain's CDR3 is CSVGQLDEQYF. The CDR3 nucleotides read TGCAGCGTTGGACAGCTAGACGAGCAGTACTTC.

The chain is built from TRBV19 and TRBJ1-2; TRBD1 aligns across 8 bases. V was clipped by 1 base and J by 6 bases; unmatched bases: 7. The V gene's germline CDR1 is LNHDA and CDR2 SQIVND (reference sequence). The CDR3 totals 15 residues. The CDR3 spells CASSIGGQGADGYTF. The CDR3 nucleotides read TGTGCCAGTAGTATAGGTGGACAGGGTGCGGATGGCTACACCTTC.

The V gene is TRBV25-1, the J gene TRBJ1-4; TRBD1 agrees at 10 bases. The germline V gene encodes CDR1 MGHDK and CDR2 SYGVNS. The CDR3 is 15 amino acids. V lost 8 bases, J lost 6 bases, and 9 bases stayed unmatched. CDR3 protein: CASGGDRGLYEKLFF. The DNA for the CDR3 is TGTGCCAGCGGGGGAGACAGGGGGCTTTATGAAAAACTGTTTTTT.

This rearrangement joins TRBV12-3 or TRBV12-4 to TRBJ1-2; D uncertain. The CDR3 has 11 residues. V lost 5 bases and J lost 10, with 11 bases in between. The CDR3 spells CASSTNQAYTF. The CDR3 region has the DNA TGTGCCAGCAGTACAAACCAGGCCTACACCTTC.

This clone was seen a handful of times. Here the CDR3 reads CASSPDSVYSPLHF. The CDR3 coding sequence is TGTGCCAGCAGCCCTGACAGCGTCTATTCACCCCTCCACTTT. The rearrangement joins TRBV27 to TRBJ1-6; D may be TRBD1 (5 bases). Trimming took 6 bases from V and 8 from J, leaving 14 bases between them. Germline V gene sequence: CDR1 MNHEY, CDR2 SMNVEV (reference sequence). CDR3 length: 14 amino acids.

A single count supports this clone. The chain uses TRBV7-8 and TRBJ2-7; 9 bases map to TRBD1. V lost 3 bases, J lost 5 bases, and 5 bases stayed unmatched. Germline CDR1 is SGHVS and CDR2 is FQNEAQ. The CDR3 is made up of 14 amino acids. The CDR3 loop reads CASSFRQGGDEQYF. The CDR3 DNA is TGTGCCAGCAGCTTTCGACAGGGGGGTGACGAGCAGTACTTC.

The chain has TRBV6-6 and TRBJ2-7; D possibly corresponds to TRBD2 (6 bases). Germline V CDR1 and CDR2: MNHNY, SVGAGI (reference sequence). The CDR3 contains 15 residues. V dropped 0 bases and J dropped 2 bases, with 11 bases sitting between them. DNA of the CDR3: TGTGCCAGCAGTTACTCAGGCGGGATCGCCTACGAGCAGTACTTC. Translation gives CASSYSGGIAYEQYF.

V gene TRBV10-2 combines with J gene TRBJ2-5; no clear D gene. Per the germline V gene, CDR1 is WSHSY and CDR2 is SAAADI. The CDR3 has 13 amino acids. The germline V and J ends were trimmed by 0 bases and 5 bases, with 7 bases remaining between them. This CDR3 reads CASSESSRETQYF. The CDR3 DNA reads as TGCGCCAGCAGTGAGTCGTCTAGGGAGACCCAGTACTTC.

The chain joins TRBV5-6 to TRBJ1-5, with 8 bases fitting TRBD1. The CDR3 contains 16 residues. CDR1 SGHDT and CDR2 YYEEEE come from the germline V gene. V was clipped by 1 base and J by 2 bases; unmatched bases: 5. CDR3 amino acids: CASSLLRGPGNQPQHF. DNA for the CDR3: TGTGCCAGCAGCTTGCTCAGGGGGCCTGGCAATCAGCCCCAGCATTTT.

The CDR3 loop is CASSPGLAGVYEQYF. CDR3 nucleotides: TGTGCCAGCAGCCCTGGACTAGCGGGAGTCTACGAGCAGTACTTC. J is TRBJ2-7 and V is TRBV5-8; 13 bases align to TRBD2. The germline V gene encodes CDR1 SGHTS and CDR2 YDEGEE. Trimming cost V 4 bases and J 3 bases; bases outside gene matches: 4. This CDR3 contains 15 residues.

The chain couples TRBV7-2 to TRBJ2-7; 8 bases agree with TRBD1. J gave up 2 bases and V 0 bases, and 3 bases lay outside the gene matches. From germline, CDR1 is SGHTA and CDR2 FQGNSA. The CDR3 has 15 residues. The DNA for the CDR3 is TGTGCCAGCAGCTTAGCGTGGGACAGGACCTACGAGCAGTACTTC. It translates to CASSLAWDRTYEQYF.

The chain combines TRBV5-1 with TRBJ2-7; 10 positions agree with TRBD1. The trim removed 5 bases at V and 3 bases at J, leaving 8 bases unmatched. This CDR3 has 15 residues. Germline CDR1 is SGHRS and CDR2 is YFSETQ. CDR3 nucleotides: TGCGCCAGCAGATCCGGGACAGGGGCTTTCTACGAGCAGTACTTC. Its translation: CASRSGTGAFYEQYF.

This clone appeared once. This chain links TRBV19 with TRBJ1-5; D is uncertain. The CDR3 length is 15 residues. V was cut by 2 bases and J by 3 bases, with 11 bases left in between. Germline values: CDR1 LNHDA, CDR2 SQIVND (reference sequence). This chain's CDR3 is CASSIPSRFNQPQHF. The CDR3 DNA follows: TGTGCCAGTAGTATACCGTCCAGGTTCAATCAGCCCCAGCATTTT. The whole variable domain, filled in from reference TRBV19 and TRBJ1-5, reads DGGITQSPKYLFRKEGQNVTLSCEQNLNHDAMYWYRQDPGQGLRLIYYSQIVNDFQKGDIAEGYSVSREKKESFPLTVTSAQKNPTAFYLCASSIPSRFNQPQHFGDGTRLSIL.

The V call is TRBV3-1 (or the pseudogene TRBV3-2), the J call TRBJ2-5; maybe TRBD2 (5 bases). V lost 4 bases to trimming and J lost 3 bases, with 12 bases between them. Germline V gives CDR1 LGHDT, CDR2 YNNKEL (reference sequence). The CDR3 extends over 14 amino acids. DNA for the CDR3: TGTGCCAGCAGCCTTGGACTGGTAGAAGAGACCCAGTACTTC. This encodes CASSLGLVEETQYF.